This TCR beta chain was recovered during a study of blood T cell repertoires in COVID-19 (TCRdb year 2020). Regarding the research as a whole: Samples covering the acute and convalescent phases of COVID-19 were provided by collaborators in the United States, Italy and Spain. HLA class I and class II types, where available, came from metadata supplied by the sample provider rather than from assay-based typing. The material from the prospective study consisted of cDNA or gDNA derived from T cells, B-cell-depleted T cells, or PBMCs. The samples were drawn from the first 160 participants of the ongoing ImmuneRACE study and from 1,200 or so subjects provided by 6 global collaborators. The dataset comprised deeply sampled blood TCRbeta repertoires from subjects exposed to, actively infected with, or recovered from COVID-19. Sample metadata almost always included a de-identified subject ID, COVID-19 status, age in years and sex. A freely available public database, intended as a resource for researchers studying the immune response to SARS-CoV-2, is where the repertoires were released. The study at large found these results: The amount of clinical and demographic metadata varied by source and participant and was provided uncurated.

The collaborating institutions used their own protocols to collect whole blood in K2EDTA tubes. For TCRbeta analysis, collaborator samples were shipped as frozen whole blood, as isolated PBMCs, or as DNA extracted from either sample type. TCRbeta CDR3 regions were amplified from genomic DNA by means of the immunoSEQ Assay, a bias-controlled multiplex PCR. Turning to the authors' computational methods: The number of nucleated cells in each sample was estimated from the amplification of reference gene primers within the assay. Sequence reads were collapsed and filtered to measure the absolute abundance of every unique TCRbeta CDR3 rearrangement. For each sample, productive Simpson clonality was calculated as the square root of Simpson's diversity index over productive rearrangements. Here the immuneACCESS table is served through TCRdb, limited to in-frame sequences with V and J called. Missing clones are a known gap in these copies; in checked studies unresolved V genes cover under half, and the rest lacks a known reason. For V, J and clone size, that table is used; D and trimming come from the DNA. The sample table lists 88,000 or so clones, 75% to 90% of them with a count of one. About 7% of the sample comes from the top ten.

About this clone: The antigen it binds to is not known. One base away there is no much larger clone; base qualities are not given.

Via the germline V gene (reference sequence), CDR1 is GTSNPN and CDR2 SVGIG. Spanning cysteine to phenylalanine, the CDR3 consists of 11 amino acids. Here the CDR3 DNA is all that survives: 33 bases in frame from base 1. V and J are truncated by 0 bases and 12 bases respectively, leaving an intervening sequence of 9 bases. The sequence derives from a man aged 55 to 70 with acute or convalescent COVID-19. The chain is assembled from TRBV30 and TRBJ2-1; no confident D gene assignment can be made. The sequenced sample consisted of peripheral blood. This receptor carries the CDR3 CAWSVPLGQFF. The DNA is TGTGCCTGGAGTGTACCTCTAGGGCAGTTCTTC.